The 5 T cell receptor beta chains below were found in one sample sequenced in a study of control samples from healthy donors and cancer patients. Libraries were prepared by immunoSEQ multiplex PCR; TCRdb keeps only in-frame clonotypes and omits some of them. The table has roughly 450,000 clones, about nine tenths seen once. Sequenced sample: PBMCs. The receptor set was obtained from a middle-aged man with head and neck cancer.

V gene TRBV6-5 combines with J gene TRBJ1-2, with a tentative D call TRBD1 (5 bases). CDR1 and CDR2 from the germline V gene are MNHEY and SVGAGI. The CDR3 covers 13 residues. Trimming took 4 bases from V and 7 from J, leaving 13 bases between them. The CDR3 spells CASSSGNLGGYTF. The DNA of the CDR3 is TGTGCCAGCAGTTCAGGGAATTTGGGTGGCTACACCTTC.

The V and J genes are TRBV5-8 and TRBJ2-7; 9 nucleotides agree with TRBD2. Per germline, CDR1 SGHTS and CDR2 YDEGEE. The CDR3 has 14 residues. With 0 bases clipped from V and 3 bases from J, the junction kept 1 base outside the gene matches. The CDR3 spells CASSLERGVYEQYF. CDR3 DNA sequence: TGTGCCAGCAGCTTGGAGCGGGGGGTCTACGAGCAGTACTTC.

This rearrangement joins TRBV10-3 to TRBJ1-1; D not certain. Trimming cost V 6 bases and J 0 bases, with 17 bases left between them. The germline CDR1 and CDR2 sequences are ENHRY and SYGVKD. This CDR3 spans 16 amino acids. The CDR3 nucleotides are TGTGCCATCAGCCCAGACGGGTCCTCTCTGAACACTGAAGCTTTCTTT. This codes for CAISPDGSSLNTEAFF.

This chain links TRBV4-1 with TRBJ2-3; 10 positions agree with TRBD2. From germline, CDR1 is MGHRA and CDR2 YSYEKL. Losses at the gene ends were 4 bases for V and 13 bases for J; bases not matched to a gene: 11. The CDR3 has 14 amino acids. In nucleotides, the CDR3 is TGCGCCAGCAGCCTAAGGACTAGCGGTGAGGGAAAGTATTTT. Its translation: CASSLRTSGEGKYF.

This chain connects TRBV7-8 to TRBJ1-5, with unresolved D. This CDR3 has 13 residues. Germline CDR1 reads SGHVS; CDR2 reads FQNEAQ. The ends were cut back, 5 bases at V and 4 bases at J, with 9 bases in the middle. The CDR3 is CASSPSWNQPQHF. In DNA form, the CDR3 reads TGTGCCAGCAGCCCCTCCTGGAATCAGCCCCAGCATTTT.